Reported below is one T cell receptor beta chain. The table lists this clone with a few counts. The antigen it binds to is not known. No base quality information exists; no much larger clone differs at one position. The time point label for this specimen denotes: baseline before first vaccination. The label giving this sample's treatment or condition can be read as: meningococcal conjugate vaccine given as trial control. Vaccinee samples were obtained from the UK trials COV001 and COV002, which included a single-blind randomized controlled phase 2/3 trial of AZD1222 (ChAdOx1 nCoV-19) in healthy adults. For TCRbeta chain sequencing, PBMC samples were collected from trial participants at day 0 and at day 28 after the second dose. According to the germline V gene, CDR1 reads MDHEN and CDR2 reads SYDVKM. A distance of 24 bases separates the germline ends of V and J, which lose 2 bases and 8 bases respectively. The CDR3 runs 18 residues from the cysteine to the phenylalanine. Left in the record is the CDR3 DNA by itself, 54 bases read in frame from the first base.

These data are taken from a study of T cell responses to AZD1222 COVID-19 vaccine (dated by TCRdb to the early 2020s). Some background on the complete study: TCR sequencing was performed for about 250 trial participants, of whom around 200 were given two doses of AZD1222 and approximately 25 were given two doses of MenACWY control vaccine. Trial participants were enrolled into age subgroups of 18-55, 56-69 and 70-plus years, which contained about 150, 28 and 57 TCR-sequenced participants, respectively. Broad study findings and their caveats: Participants were mostly white British and included more females than males, and it was suggested by the authors that clonal diversity may have been underestimated. Conclusions about previously exposed vaccinees were limited because only six or seven AZD1222 recipients were SARS-CoV-2 seropositive at baseline. Spike-specific TCR breadth and depth rose significantly after two AZD1222 doses compared with day 0 and with MenACWY recipients. CD4 TCRs associated with the vaccine covered the entire spike protein, and the dominant responses were in regions 160-218 and 743-854. The 56-69-year group was small, and its depth increase did not reach significance, likely because of low power. Reportedly, almost half of the unique spike-specific TCRs recognized epitopes lying outside the regions that are mutated in the B.1.351 and B.1.1.7 variants. Because no day 14 peak-response samples were available, repertoires were characterized only after the peak T cell response.

The CDR3 regions of human TCRbeta chains were analyzed by immunosequencing. Per the original workflow: TCRs in the repertoires were matched against a reference library of SARS-CoV-2-specific TCRs that had been generated with the MIRA antigen-specificity platform. Breadth meant the fraction of unique TCRs that were SARS-CoV-2-associated, whereas depth meant the fraction of total T cells that were SARS-CoV-2-associated. Each spike-specific TCR was assigned to its reactive spike region and to a CD4 or CD8 class using the MIRA data. Log10-transformed breadth and depth values were compared by one-way ANOVA with Sidak's multiple comparisons tests. TCRdb limited this immuneACCESS table to in-frame rearrangements with V and J called. A share of clones is missing; checked studies link under half to unresolved V genes, and the rest is unexplained. The DNA gave D and trimming, while V, J and clone size come from that table. The sample contains some 97,000 clones, over 75% of them found a single time. 4% to 5% of the sample rests with the top ten.

The clonotype was recovered from an adult in good health. The chain uses TRBV28 and TRBJ1-4, and perhaps TRBD1 as D gene, on 5 matching bases. This specimen was peripheral blood, taken on day 0 of MenACWY control vaccination. The DNA is as follows: TGTGCCAGCAGTTTAAGGACGGGCAGAAAGGCCAGGGAAGAAAAACTGTTTTTT. Protein translation: CASSLRTGRKAREEKLFF.